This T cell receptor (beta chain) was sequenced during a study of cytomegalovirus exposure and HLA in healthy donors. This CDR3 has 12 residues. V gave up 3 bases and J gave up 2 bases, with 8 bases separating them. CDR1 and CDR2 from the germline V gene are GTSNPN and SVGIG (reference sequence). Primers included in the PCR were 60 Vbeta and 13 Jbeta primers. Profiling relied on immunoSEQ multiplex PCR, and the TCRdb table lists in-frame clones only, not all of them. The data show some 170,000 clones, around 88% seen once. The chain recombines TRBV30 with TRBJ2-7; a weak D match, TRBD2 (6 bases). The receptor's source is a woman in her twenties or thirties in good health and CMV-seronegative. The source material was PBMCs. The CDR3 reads CAWSAGPYEQYF. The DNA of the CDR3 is TGTGCCTGGAGCGCGGGGCCCTACGAGCAGTACTTC.